Presented here are 5 T cell receptor beta chains from one specimen sequenced in a study of blood T cell repertoires in COVID-19. The repertoire was sequenced with immunoSEQ multiplex PCR; TCRdb's copy has only in-frame clones and lacks some. The data hold more than 150,000 clones, with 80% observed a single time. Sequenced: peripheral blood. These receptors were collected from a man between 60 and 70 years old with acute or convalescent COVID-19.

The chain couples TRBV3-1 (or the pseudogene TRBV3-2) to TRBJ2-1; 9 bases align to TRBD2. Germline V gene sequence: CDR1 LGHDT, CDR2 YNNKEL (reference sequence). With 2 bases clipped from V and 7 bases from J, the junction kept 6 bases outside the gene matches. The CDR3 is 15 amino acids. The DNA of the CDR3 is TGTGCCAGCAGCCAAATGGCGGGGGGGCTGAATGAGCAGTTCTTC. It is translated as CASSQMAGGLNEQFF.

The chain joins TRBV5-5 to TRBJ2-5, with 8 bases lining up with TRBD2. The CDR3 runs 15 residues. The V and J ends lost 6 bases and 3 bases, in that order; junction bases with no gene match: 10. CDR1 and CDR2 from the germline V gene are SGHKS and YYEKEE (reference sequence). The CDR3 here is CASIPWDSGEETQYF. In DNA form, the CDR3 reads TGTGCCAGCATCCCTTGGGATAGCGGGGAAGAGACCCAGTACTTC.

The chain couples TRBV7-2 to TRBJ2-1; 8 nucleotides align to TRBD2. Germline CDR1 reads SGHTA; CDR2 reads FQGNSA. V dropped 5 bases and J dropped 4; count of bases not matched to a gene: 7. The CDR3 is 15 amino acids. This CDR3 is CASSRGGPRYNEQFF. As DNA, the CDR3 is TGTGCCAGCAGCCGCGGGGGGCCACGGTACAATGAGCAGTTCTTC.

This chain links TRBV11-3 with TRBJ2-3, with 13 positions matching TRBD2. This CDR3 region has 16 residues. In germline, CDR1 is SGHNT, CDR2 YENEEA. Unmatched junction bases numbered 5, after V lost 5 bases and J lost 3 bases. This CDR3 reads CASSRGLAGSTDTQYF. Here the CDR3 DNA reads TGTGCCAGCAGCCGGGGACTAGCGGGGTCGACAGATACGCAGTATTTT.

This clone was recorded once. The chain is built from TRBV5-6 and TRBJ2-1, with TRBD1 matching over 9 bases. Trimming took 3 bases from V and 7 from J; bases not matched to a gene: 8. This CDR3 spans 15 amino acids. The germline V gene encodes CDR1 SGHDT and CDR2 YYEEEE. The CDR3 reads CASSYRDRVQNEQFF. CDR3 nucleotides: TGTGCCAGCAGCTACCGGGACAGGGTCCAAAATGAGCAGTTCTTC.